This T cell receptor beta chain was identified in a study of control samples from healthy donors and cancer patients. CDR1 is MNHNS, CDR2 SASEGT, per germline. The CDR3 spans 16 residues. V lost 2 bases and J lost 3, with 14 bases in between. The table came from immunoSEQ multiplex PCR; TCRdb's copy has only in-frame clones and leaves some out. In the table there are 150,000 to 200,000 clones, 80% to 95% of which are singletons. Sequencing was carried out using blood. This TCR was sampled from a woman between 25 and 40 years old in good health. The chain couples TRBV6-1 to TRBJ1-5, with D perhaps TRBD1 (5 bases). The CDR3 DNA follows: TGTGCCAGCAGTGAACATCGGGGGGGGATCAATCAGCCCCAGCATTTT. It yields the protein CASSEHRGGINQPQHF.